The rows below give T cell receptor beta chains drawn from one sample of a study of cytomegalovirus exposure and HLA in healthy donors. The method was immunoSEQ multiplex PCR; TCRdb's version includes in-frame clones alone and lacks a portion of them. The sample carries about 200,000 clones, approximately 85% recorded once. Sample: PBMCs. The receptors were gathered from a woman aged 45-65 years in good health and CMV-seronegative. The CDR3 runs from the conserved cysteine through the conserved F or W. D genes are given only for firm matches. Clone size is stated in some rows and not others, as once, few, many or a class when expanded.

>TRBJ1-5|-|TRBV29-1|-
CSVVTGLNQPQHF
TGCAGCGTTGTGACAGGACTTAATCAGCCCCAGCATTTT
>TRBJ2-2|-|TRBV14|-
CASSQDFYTGELFF
TGTGCCAGCAGCCAAGACTTCTACACCGGGGAGCTGTTTTTT
>TRBJ1-4|TRBD1|TRBV7-9|-
CASSLPPLDREGEKLFF
TGTGCCAGCAGCTTACCCCCCTTGGACAGGGAAGGCGAAAAACTGTTTTTT
>TRBJ2-5|-|TRBV11-3|-
CASSLHPGPQETQYF
TGTGCCAGCAGCTTACATCCGGGTCCACAAGAGACCCAGTACTTC
>TRBJ2-7|-|TRBV5-1|-
CASSLDARDYEQYF
TGCGCCAGCAGCTTGGATGCGCGGGACTACGAGCAGTACTTC
>TRBJ2-4|TRBD1|TRBV7-8|-
CASSSGQADIQYF
TGTGCCAGCAGCTCTGGACAGGCTGACATTCAGTACTTC
>TRBJ2-6|-|TRBV6-1|-
CASSAGSGYSGANVLTF
TGTGCCAGCAGTGCAGGAAGTGGGTACTCTGGGGCCAACGTCCTGACTTTC
>TRBJ2-3|-|TRBV7-8|-
CASLLLTGGTDTQYF
TGTGCCAGCCTTCTCTTAACGGGAGGCACAGATACGCAGTATTTT
>TRBJ1-5|-|TRBV19|-
CASSILRGQSNQPQHF
TGTGCCAGTAGTATTCTGAGGGGACAAAGCAATCAGCCCCAGCATTTT
>TRBJ2-7|TRBD2|TRBV19|-
CASSIIAGVIPYEQYF
TGTGCCAGTAGTATTATAGCGGGAGTGATCCCCTACGAGCAGTACTTC
>TRBJ2-7|TRBD1|TRBV27|-
CASSVSTGVSYEQYF
TGTGCCAGCAGTGTATCGACAGGGGTCTCCTACGAGCAGTACTTC
>TRBJ2-7|-|TRBV28|-
CASSLLGVTYEQYF
TGTGCCAGCAGTTTATTGGGAGTAACCTACGAGCAGTACTTC
>TRBJ2-2|-|TRBV27|-
CASSLYRRSGELFF
TGTGCCAGCAGTTTATATAGGAGGTCCGGGGAGCTGTTTTTT
>TRBJ2-7|TRBD1|TRBV7-6|-
CASSLEDRGYEQYF
TGTGCCAGCAGCTTAGAGGACAGGGGGTACGAGCAGTACTTC
>TRBJ1-2|TRBD1|TRBV4-1|-
CASSHITGDGYTF
TGCGCCAGCAGCCATATAACAGGGGATGGCTACACCTTC
>TRBJ2-7|TRBD2|TRBV15|-
CATSRDFRPSGGYEQYF
TGTGCCACCAGCAGAGATTTTAGGCCTAGCGGGGGCTACGAGCAGTACTTC
>TRBJ2-7|TRBD1|TRBV28|-
CASSHLQGAAHRNEQYF
TGTGCCAGCAGTCACTTACAGGGGGCGGCTCATAGGAACGAGCAGTACTTC
>TRBJ2-7|-|TRBV19|once
CASGPASSYEQYF
TGTGCCAGTGGTCCCGCGTCCTCCTACGAGCAGTACTTC
>TRBJ2-7|-|TRBV28|-
CASRVETGQYF
TGTGCCAGCAGAGTAGAAACAGGGCAGTACTTC
>TRBJ1-1|-|TRBV7-2|few
CASSQVESYLGQGTEAFF
TGTGCCAGCAGCCAAGTCGAGTCTTATTTGGGCCAAGGCACTGAAGCTTTCTTT
>TRBJ2-3|TRBD1|TRBV30|-
CASTGALTDTQYF
TGTGCCTCTACAGGGGCTCTCACAGATACGCAGTATTTT
>TRBJ1-2|TRBD1|TRBV14|-
CASSHPGSTGVYGYTF
TGTGCCAGCAGCCACCCCGGGTCGACAGGGGTCTATGGCTACACCTTC
>TRBJ1-2|-|TRBV7-9|once
CASSLRGYYGYTF
TGTGCCAGCAGCTTAAGGGGATACTATGGCTACACCTTC
>TRBJ2-1|TRBD2|TRBV30|-
CAWSSGLAGGPGNEQFF
TGTGCCTGGAGTTCCGGACTAGCGGGAGGGCCTGGGAATGAGCAGTTCTTC
>TRBJ2-7|-|TRBV6-1|-
CASSENLYSGRGSYEQYF
TGTGCCAGCAGTGAAAACCTCTACTCAGGGAGGGGGTCCTACGAGCAGTACTTC
>TRBJ2-7|TRBD2|TRBV6-1|few
CASSEPGGRGYEQYF
TGTGCCAGCAGTGAACCGGGGGGGAGGGGGTACGAGCAGTACTTC
>TRBJ2-7|TRBD2|TRBV28|-
CASSLTSRGWDF
TGTGCCAGCAGTCTGACTAGCCGAGGTTGGGACTTC
>TRBJ1-2|TRBD1|TRBV28|-
CASSPGQGRGYTF
TGTGCCAGCAGTCCGGGACAGGGACGTGGCTACACCTTC
>TRBJ2-5|TRBD1|TRBV28|few
CASSLRGTDQQETQYF
TGTGCCAGCAGTTTAAGGGGGACAGACCAACAAGAGACCCAGTACTTC